This T cell receptor (beta chain) is from a study of persistence of HIV-infected CD4 T cells. This was the immunoSEQ version 4 assay in survey mode. The method was immunoSEQ multiplex PCR; TCRdb's version includes in-frame clones alone and lacks a portion of them. This table has about 64,000 clones, about 69% appearing once. An overlapping HIV-1 Gag peptide pool stimulated these cells at 0.85 to 1 ug/peptide/mL. CD40L/CD69 double-negative CD45RO-high memory CD4+ T cells were collected. As for this clone: The target antigen is unknown.

Sample: CD4+ T cells sorted from PBMCs after 18-hour stimulation, taken from a patient who received antiretroviral therapy. The clonotype originates from an adult man with HIV who was CMV-seropositive.

The CDR3 DNA is TGTGCCAGCAGGGCTGGGACTAGGGCAAACGAGCAGTACTTC. Translating it yields CASRAGTRANEQYF. The chain recombines TRBV28 with TRBJ2-7; 8 bases are shared with TRBD2. There are 14 residues in the CDR3. V trimming: 6 bases; J trimming: 5 bases; junction bases outside the gene matches: 9. CDR1 is MDHEN, CDR2 SYDVKM, per germline.